This is a list of T cell receptor beta chains from one sample in a study of cytomegalovirus exposure and HLA in healthy donors. Profiled with immunoSEQ multiplex PCR; TCRdb holds only in-frame clones, not every one. The table records approximately 100,000 clones, under 85% of them present only once. The specimen sequenced was PBMCs. The receptors shown here come from a woman aged 40 to 50 in good health and CMV-seropositive. Both conserved end residues are part of each CDR3. D genes are given only for firm matches. Not all rows give a size; the values are once, few, many and, for expanded clones, a class.

clone size: .
D gene: TRBD2
J gene: TRBJ2-1
V gene: TRBV18
CDR3 DNA: TGTGCCAGCTCACCGATAGCGGGAGCGGACAATGAGCAGTTCTTC
CDR3 protein: CASSPIAGADNEQFF

clone size: .
D gene: TRBD1
J gene: TRBJ1-3
V gene: TRBV7-6
CDR3 DNA: TGTGCCAGCAGCTTAGCCCCGGACAGGAACGGGGACACCATATATTTT
CDR3 protein: CASSLAPDRNGDTIYF

clone size: few
D gene: .
J gene: TRBJ2-5
V gene: TRBV10-1
CDR3 DNA: TGCGCCAGCAGCCAAGACACCTCCGGAGGGACCCAGTACTTC
CDR3 protein: CASSQDTSGGTQYF

clone size: once
D gene: TRBD2
J gene: TRBJ2-3
V gene: TRBV9
CDR3 DNA: TGTGCCAGCAGTGCGGCGGGAGGCTCTAGCACAGATACGCAGTATTTT
CDR3 protein: CASSAAGGSSTDTQYF

clone size: .
D gene: TRBD2
J gene: TRBJ2-7
V gene: TRBV6-4
CDR3 DNA: TGTGCCAGCACCGGAGGGTCAAGGACTAGCGGGAGATCCTACGAGCAGTACTTC
CDR3 protein: CASTGGSRTSGRSYEQYF

clone size: few
D gene: .
J gene: TRBJ2-1
V gene: TRBV25-1
CDR3 DNA: TGTGCCAGCAGTGAATTCAGTAGCGTCTACAATGAGCAGTTCTTC
CDR3 protein: CASSEFSSVYNEQFF

clone size: .
D gene: .
J gene: TRBJ1-4
V gene: TRBV10-2
CDR3 DNA: TGCGCCAGCAGTCTAGGGGAAGGTGAAAAACTGTTTTTT
CDR3 protein: CASSLGEGEKLFF

clone size: .
D gene: TRBD2
J gene: TRBJ2-5
V gene: TRBV6-1
CDR3 DNA: TGTGCCAGCAGTGAATCGGGACTAGCGAAACAAGAGACCCAGTACTTC
CDR3 protein: CASSESGLAKQETQYF

clone size: .
D gene: TRBD1
J gene: TRBJ1-5
V gene: TRBV11-2
CDR3 DNA: TGTGCCAGCAGCTTAGATCGGTGGGGACAGGATAGCAATCAGCCCCAGCATTTT
CDR3 protein: CASSLDRWGQDSNQPQHF

clone size: .
D gene: TRBD1
J gene: TRBJ2-7
V gene: TRBV11-2
CDR3 DNA: TGTGCCAGCAGCTTAGACAGGGGGCTACCCTACGAGCAGTACTTC
CDR3 protein: CASSLDRGLPYEQYF

clone size: few
D gene: .
J gene: TRBJ2-5
V gene: TRBV4-1
CDR3 DNA: TGCGCCAGCAGCCAAGACGGCACAGCCCAAGAGACCCAGTACTTC
CDR3 protein: CASSQDGTAQETQYF

clone size: .
D gene: TRBD2
J gene: TRBJ2-2
V gene: TRBV10-2
CDR3 DNA: TGCGCCAGCAGATCCAGCGGGGTCACCGGGGAGCTGTTTTTT
CDR3 protein: CASRSSGVTGELFF

clone size: .
D gene: .
J gene: TRBJ2-3
V gene: TRBV6-1
CDR3 DNA: TGTGCCAGCAGTGACCCCCGGGGTGCAGATACGCAGTATTTT
CDR3 protein: CASSDPRGADTQYF

clone size: .
D gene: TRBD2
J gene: TRBJ2-7
V gene: TRBV30
CDR3 DNA: TGTGCCTGGAGTTGGACGGGAGGGCCTCACGAGCAGTACTTC
CDR3 protein: CAWSWTGGPHEQYF

clone size: .
D gene: .
J gene: TRBJ1-2
V gene: TRBV2
CDR3 DNA: TGTGCCAGCAGAGTAAACAGGGTCTACTATGGCTACACCTTC
CDR3 protein: CASRVNRVYYGYTF

clone size: .
D gene: TRBD1
J gene: TRBJ2-1
V gene: TRBV10-1
CDR3 DNA: TGCGCCAGCAGCATATCCGGGACAGCAAATGAGCAGTTCTTC
CDR3 protein: CASSISGTANEQFF

clone size: .
D gene: .
J gene: TRBJ1-2
V gene: TRBV15
CDR3 DNA: TGTGCCACCAGCAGAGATGAGGGAGTTAGGGATGGCTACACCTTC
CDR3 protein: CATSRDEGVRDGYTF

clone size: .
D gene: TRBD1
J gene: TRBJ2-3
V gene: TRBV29-1
CDR3 DNA: TGCAGCGTTGGGGGTGGGGACAGAGTCACAGATACGCAGTATTTT
CDR3 protein: CSVGGGDRVTDTQYF

clone size: .
D gene: .
J gene: TRBJ1-2
V gene: TRBV6-6
CDR3 DNA: TGTGCCAGCAGTCGAGCGGGTTTTGGCTACACCTTC
CDR3 protein: CASSRAGFGYTF

clone size: .
D gene: TRBD1
J gene: TRBJ2-7
V gene: TRBV19
CDR3 DNA: TGTGCCAGTAGTATAGGGACAGGGTTCTACGAGCAGTACTTC
CDR3 protein: CASSIGTGFYEQYF

clone size: .
D gene: .
J gene: TRBJ2-3
V gene: TRBV14
CDR3 DNA: TGTGCCAGCAGCCAAGGGACTATAGATACGCAGTATTTT
CDR3 protein: CASSQGTIDTQYF

clone size: .
D gene: .
J gene: TRBJ1-1
V gene: TRBV4-2
CDR3 DNA: TGTGCCAGCAGCCAAGACCACAGTGGGGGGACGAAGGCTGAAGCTTTCTTT
CDR3 protein: CASSQDHSGGTKAEAFF

clone size: .
D gene: TRBD1
J gene: TRBJ2-3
V gene: TRBV29-1
CDR3 DNA: TGCAGCGTCGGACAGGGTTTGGATACGCAGTATTTT
CDR3 protein: CSVGQGLDTQYF